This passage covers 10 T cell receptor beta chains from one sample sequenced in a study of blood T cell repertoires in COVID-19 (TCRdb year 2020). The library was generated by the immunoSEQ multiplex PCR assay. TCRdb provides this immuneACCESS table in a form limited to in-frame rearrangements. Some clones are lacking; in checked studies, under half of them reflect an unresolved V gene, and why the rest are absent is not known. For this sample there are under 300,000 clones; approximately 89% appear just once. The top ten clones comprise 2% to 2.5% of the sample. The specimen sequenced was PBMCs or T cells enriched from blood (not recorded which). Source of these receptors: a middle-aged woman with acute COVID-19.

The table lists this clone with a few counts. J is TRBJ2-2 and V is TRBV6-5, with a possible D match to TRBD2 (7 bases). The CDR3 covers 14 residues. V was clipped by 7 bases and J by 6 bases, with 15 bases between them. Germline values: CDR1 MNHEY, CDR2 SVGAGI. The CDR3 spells CASTTWGGSGELFF. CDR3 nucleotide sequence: TGTGCCAGCACCACATGGGGGGGCTCCGGGGAGCTGTTTTTT.

The CDR3 protein is CAWSLQVNTEAFF. The CDR3 bases are TGTGCCTGGAGTTTACAGGTGAACACTGAAGCTTTCTTT. This chain links TRBV30 with TRBJ1-1, with D perhaps TRBD1 (5 bases). Germline V gene lookup returns CDR1 GTSNPN and CDR2 SVGIG (reference sequence). Trimming took 2 bases from V and 0 from J, leaving 7 bases between them. The CDR3 is 13 amino acids.

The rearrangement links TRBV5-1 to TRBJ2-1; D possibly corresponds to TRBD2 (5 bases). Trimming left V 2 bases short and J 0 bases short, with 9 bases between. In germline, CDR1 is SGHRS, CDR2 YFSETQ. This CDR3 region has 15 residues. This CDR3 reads CASSFGDSSYNEQFF. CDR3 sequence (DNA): TGCGCCAGCAGCTTCGGGGATAGCTCCTACAATGAGCAGTTCTTC. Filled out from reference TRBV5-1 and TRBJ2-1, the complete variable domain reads KAGVTQTPRYLIKTRGQQVTLSCSPISGHRSVSWYQQTPGQGLQFLFEYFSETQRNKGNFPGRFSGRQFSNSRSEMNVSTLELGDSALYLCASSFGDSSYNEQFFGPGTRLTVL.

CDR3 region: CASSFITDTQYF. DNA for the CDR3: TGTGCCAGCAGCTTCATCACAGATACGCAGTATTTT. The V and J genes are TRBV11-3 and TRBJ2-3; D uncertain. Germline-derived CDR1 and CDR2 are SGHNT and YENEEA. V was pared by 3 bases and J by 2 bases, with 3 bases between. The length of the CDR3 is 12 residues.

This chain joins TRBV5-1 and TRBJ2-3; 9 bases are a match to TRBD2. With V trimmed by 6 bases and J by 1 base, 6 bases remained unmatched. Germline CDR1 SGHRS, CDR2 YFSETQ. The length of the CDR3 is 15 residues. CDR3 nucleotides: TGCGCCAGCAACCCTTTAGCGGGGGGCACAGATACGCAGTATTTT. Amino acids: CASNPLAGGTDTQYF.

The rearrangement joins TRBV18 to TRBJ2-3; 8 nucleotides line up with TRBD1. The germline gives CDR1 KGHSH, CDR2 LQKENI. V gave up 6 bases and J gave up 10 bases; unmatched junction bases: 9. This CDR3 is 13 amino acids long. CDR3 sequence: CASSPEDRVAQYF. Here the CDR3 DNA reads TGTGCCAGCTCGCCTGAGGACAGGGTCGCGCAGTATTTT.

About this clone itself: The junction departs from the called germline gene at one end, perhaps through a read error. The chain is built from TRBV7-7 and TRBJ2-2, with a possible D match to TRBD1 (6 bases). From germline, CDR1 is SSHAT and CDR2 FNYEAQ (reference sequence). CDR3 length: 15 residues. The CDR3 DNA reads TGTGCTAGCAGCTCCACCGCGACAGGCACCGGGGAGCTGTTTTTT. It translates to CASSSTATGTGELFF.

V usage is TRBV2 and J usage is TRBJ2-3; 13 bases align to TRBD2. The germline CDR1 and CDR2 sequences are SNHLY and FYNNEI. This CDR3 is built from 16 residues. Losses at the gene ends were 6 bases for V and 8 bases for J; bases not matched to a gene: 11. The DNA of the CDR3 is TGTGCCAGCAGGCGAGAACTAGCGGGGGGGCAGGGTACGCAGTATTTT. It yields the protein CASRRELAGGQGTQYF.

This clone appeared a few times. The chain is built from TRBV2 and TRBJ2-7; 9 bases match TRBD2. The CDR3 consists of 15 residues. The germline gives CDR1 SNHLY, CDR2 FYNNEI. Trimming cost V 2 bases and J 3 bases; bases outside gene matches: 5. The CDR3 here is CASSERLAGNYEQYF. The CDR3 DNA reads TGTGCCAGCAGTGAAAGGCTAGCGGGAAACTACGAGCAGTACTTC.

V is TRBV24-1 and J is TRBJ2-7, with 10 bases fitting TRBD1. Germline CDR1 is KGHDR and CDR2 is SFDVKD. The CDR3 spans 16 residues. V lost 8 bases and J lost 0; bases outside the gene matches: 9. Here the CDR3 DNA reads TGTGCCACCATGAACTCGGGACAGGGGAGCTCCTACGAGCAGTACGTC. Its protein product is CATMNSGQGSSYEQYV.